What follows are 4 T cell receptor beta chains derived from one specimen sequenced in a study of T cells in Graves' hyperthyroidism and ophthalmopathy. RNA transcripts provided the source from which TCR beta CDR3 regions were amplified. Researchers ran a first-round RT-PCR on the TCR CDR3 using the HTBI primer set. TCRdb re-analysed the multiplex PCR reads in MiXCR, keeping a single row per CDR3 protein. The profile covers a few hundred thousand distinct CDR3 sequences, with under 20% appearing a single time and 3% to 4% taken by the ten largest. Sequenced: blood. The receptors derive from a woman between 18 and 29 years old with Graves' hyperthyroidism.

This clonotype has at least ten counts. V is TRBV29-1 and J is TRBJ2-2, with a weak D call TRBD1 (5 bases). This CDR3 spans 14 amino acids. The germline V and J ends were trimmed by 3 bases and 4 bases, with 12 bases remaining between them. Per the germline V gene, CDR1 is SQVTM and CDR2 is ANQGSEA. The CDR3 DNA reads as TGCAGCGTTGATCGCAGGGTCGGCACCGGGGAGCTGTTTTTT. It encodes CSVDRRVGTGELFF.

This clonotype was counted a few times. This rearrangement joins TRBV6-1 to TRBJ1-2; 9 bases align to TRBD1. The CDR3 consists of 12 residues. Germline-derived CDR1 and CDR2 are MNHNS and SASEGT. J gave up 5 bases and V 8 bases, and 3 bases lay outside the gene matches. The CDR3 region is CASRTGEYGYTF. CDR3 DNA sequence: TGTGCCAGCCGGACAGGGGAATATGGCTACACCTTC.

The chain carries TRBV28 and TRBJ1-5; 8 positions match TRBD1. The CDR3 runs to 18 residues. Germline values: CDR1 MDHEN, CDR2 SYDVKM. V dropped 2 bases and J dropped 1; count of bases not matched to a gene: 10. The chain's CDR3 is CASSLVQGAVWSNQPQHF. CDR3 DNA sequence: TGTGCCAGCAGTTTAGTCCAGGGGGCAGTTTGGAGCAATCAGCCCCAGCATTTT.

This clonotype occurred many times. The V call is TRBV3-1, the J call TRBJ2-7; TRBD1 aligns across 8 bases. There are 15 residues in the CDR3. Looked up from germline, CDR1 is LGHDT and CDR2 is YNNKEL (reference sequence). The V and J ends lost 8 bases and 5 bases, in that order; junction bases with no gene match: 14. The CDR3 reads CASSRRPGTGDEQYF. In DNA form, the CDR3 reads TGTGCCAGCTCCAGACGTCCAGGGACAGGTGACGAGCAGTACTTC.